This T cell receptor beta chain was sequenced in a study of Ad26.COV2.S vaccination and SARS-CoV-2 variants. Study details: Intramuscular Ad26.COV2.S doses were given once or twice, 56 days apart.

This sample's treatment: roughly 20 received Ad26.COV2.S at low or high dose, single or two shots; a few received placebo; per-sample allocation not given. Sample collection was performed on day 63 after the first vaccine or placebo injection. CDR3 length: 17 amino acids. The V segment lost 4 bases and the J segment 0 bases; nucleotides outside the gene matches: 6. In germline, CDR1 is LGHNA, CDR2 YSLEER. The repertoire was sequenced with immunoSEQ multiplex PCR; TCRdb's copy has only in-frame clones and lacks some. The repertoire consists of around 450,000 clones, with nearly 90% occurring once and the leading ten covering approximately 2.5%.

The TCR originated in a person aged 18-60 years who received the Ad26.COV2.S COVID-19 vaccine or a placebo. J is TRBJ2-3 and V is TRBV4-3, with 11 bases fitting TRBD1. The sample here was peripheral blood, taken in a trial of Ad26.COV2.S vaccine versus placebo. CDR3 sequence: CASSPMGTGGSTDTQYF. The CDR3 nucleotides are TGCGCCAGCAGCCCAATGGGGACAGGGGGTAGCACAGATACGCAGTATTTT.